The 28 T cell receptor beta chains below all came from one sample that was sequenced in a study of T cells in localized non-small cell lung cancer. TCRdb's copy holds only in-frame clones and misses some; the assay was immunoSEQ multiplex PCR. The table shows 15,000 to 20,000 clones, with around 79% occurring only once. This specimen was peripheral blood, taken before any cancer treatment. The source of these receptors is a male donor aged 60 or older with stage I lung adenocarcinoma.

This clone is medium-sized. The V call is TRBV28, the J call TRBJ1-2, with 9 positions matching TRBD1. V lost 3 bases to trimming and J lost 8 bases; unmatched junction nucleotides: 13. Germline CDR1 reads MDHEN; CDR2 reads SYDVKM. The CDR3 contains 16 residues. The CDR3 DNA is TGTGCCAGCAGTTTTCCCCCGGGACAGGGAAGGGGCGGCTACACCTTC. Its protein is CASSFPPGQGRGGYTF.

This clone was detected only once. The gene calls are TRBV5-1 and TRBJ2-3, with 10 bases lining up with TRBD2. Germline V gene sequence: CDR1 SGHRS, CDR2 YFSETQ. V gave up 0 bases and J gave up 4 bases; unmatched junction bases: 2. The CDR3 loop spans 15 amino acids. CDR3 sequence reads: CASSLGLAGADTQYF. In nucleotides, the CDR3 is TGCGCCAGCAGCTTGGGACTAGCGGGCGCAGATACGCAGTATTTT.

V is TRBV5-1 and J is TRBJ2-3; 8 bases match TRBD2. The CDR3 loop spans 14 amino acids. With V trimmed by 6 bases and J by 2 bases, 5 bases remained unmatched. Germline lookup yields CDR1 SGHRS and CDR2 YFSETQ. The CDR3 protein is CASIAGGPTDTQYF. The CDR3, as DNA: TGCGCCAGCATCGCGGGGGGCCCCACAGATACGCAGTATTTT.

This sequence joins TRBV6-5 and TRBJ1-4; tentatively, D is TRBD1 (5 bases). Trimming removed 6 bases at V and 7 bases at J, with 18 bases between. The CDR3 has 15 amino acids. Germline V gene lookup returns CDR1 MNHEY and CDR2 SVGAGI. The CDR3 nucleotides are TGTGCCAGCAGCACAACGGGGGGAGCAGGTGAAAAACTGTTTTTT. Translating it yields CASSTTGGAGEKLFF.

The chain links TRBV28 to TRBJ2-7; 7 nucleotides align to TRBD1. V was clipped by 2 bases and J by 1 base; unmatched bases: 5. Germline CDR1 reads MDHEN; CDR2 reads SYDVKM. The CDR3 is 15 amino acids. This chain's CDR3 is CASSLVGGASYEQYF. The CDR3 DNA sequence: TGTGCCAGCAGTTTAGTAGGGGGCGCTTCCTACGAGCAGTACTTC. Supplemented by reference TRBV28 and TRBJ2-7, the full variable domain reads DVKVTQSSRYLVKRTGEKVFLECVQDMDHENMFWYRQDPGLGLRLIYFSYDVKMKEKGDIPEGYSVSREKKERFSLILESASTNQTSMYLCASSLVGGASYEQYFGPGTRLTVT.

The V gene is TRBV5-1, the J gene TRBJ1-1; D unclear. V lost 0 bases and J 1 base, leaving 7 bases between the germline ends. CDR3 length: 14 amino acids. CDR1 is SGHRS, CDR2 YFSETQ, per germline. The CDR3 nucleotides are TGCGCCAGCAGCTTGGTCGCGGGGAACACTGAAGCTTTCTTT. This translates into CASSLVAGNTEAFF.

V and J are TRBV28 and TRBJ1-4, with TRBD1 identical over 10 bases. With 3 bases clipped from V and 9 bases from J, the junction kept 4 bases outside the gene matches. CDR3 size: 14 residues. Germline V gene data show CDR1 as MDHEN and CDR2 as SYDVKM. The CDR3 spells CASSFLDRGQKLFF. The CDR3 DNA follows: TGTGCCAGCAGTTTTCTCGACAGGGGGCAAAAACTGTTTTTT.

V usage is TRBV30 and J usage is TRBJ1-1; a weak D match, TRBD1 (6 bases). The CDR3 length is 15 residues. Trimming stripped 5 bases from V and 0 bases from J, with 16 bases between. Germline loops: CDR1 GTSNPN, CDR2 SVGIG (reference sequence). The CDR3 loop reads CAWRGARHLNTEAFF. CDR3 nucleotide sequence: TGTGCCTGGCGGGGGGCCAGGCACCTGAACACTGAAGCTTTCTTT. The full variable domain, completed using reference TRBV30 and TRBJ1-1, is SQTIHQWPATLVQPVGSPLSLECTVEGTSNPNLYWYRQAAGRGLQLLFYSVGIGQISSEVPQNLSASRPQDRQFILSSKKLLLSDSGFYLCAWRGARHLNTEAFFGQGTRLTVV.

The rearrangement uses TRBV7-3 and TRBJ2-3; 13 nucleotides agree with TRBD2. Trimming cost V 0 bases and J 0 bases; bases outside gene matches: 3. Germline assignment: CDR1 SGHTA and CDR2 FQGTGA. This CDR3 has 18 residues. As DNA, the CDR3 is TGTGCCAGCAGCTTAACGGGACTAGCGGGATCTAGCACAGATACGCAGTATTTT. Protein sequence: CASSLTGLAGSSTDTQYF.

This chain joins TRBV6-5 and TRBJ2-7; TRBD1 might be the D (6 bases). V gave up 5 bases and J gave up 2 bases, with 10 bases separating them. Germline V gives CDR1 MNHEY, CDR2 SVGAGI. This CDR3 spans 13 amino acids. The CDR3 DNA is TGTGCCAGCAGTCGGGCAGGGGCCTACGAGCAGTACTTC. Encoded protein: CASSRAGAYEQYF.

This rearrangement joins TRBV19 to TRBJ1-2; TRBD1 agrees at 8 bases. CDR1 is LNHDA, CDR2 SQIVND, per germline (reference sequence). There are 15 residues in the CDR3. Trimming removed 3 bases from V and 4 bases from J; junction bases left unmatched: 7. The CDR3 DNA follows: TGTGCCAGTAGTATTACAGGGACAGGTATCTATGGCTACACCTTC. Protein sequence: CASSITGTGIYGYTF.

Note on this clone: A read error may produce the germline difference seen at one junction end. This rearrangement joins TRBV7-7 to TRBJ2-3; 13 positions agree with TRBD2. The germline V gene encodes CDR1 SSHAT and CDR2 FNYEAQ (reference sequence). The CDR3 covers 14 residues. The CDR3 protein is CASSGGLAGATQYF. As DNA, the CDR3 is TGTGCTAGCAGCGGAGGACTAGCGGGAGCTACGCAGTATTTT.

The chain has TRBV7-2 and TRBJ1-2, with 9 bases identical to TRBD1. Trimming at V came to 3 bases and at J to 10 bases, leaving 12 bases not matched to a gene. The CDR3 spans 15 residues. Germline V gene sequence: CDR1 SGHTA, CDR2 FQGNSA. This chain's CDR3 is CASSLGGYRGPDYTF. CDR3 in DNA: TGTGCCAGCAGCTTGGGCGGCTACAGGGGGCCTGACTACACCTTC. Together with reference TRBV7-2 and TRBJ1-2, the CDR3 gives the full variable domain: GAGVSQSPSNKVTEKGKDVELRCDPISGHTALYWYRQSLGQGLEFLIYFQGNSAPDKSGLPSDRFSAERTGGSVSTLTIQRTQQEDSAVYLCASSLGGYRGPDYTFGSGTRLTVV.

The gene calls are TRBV7-3 and TRBJ1-1; the D gene is possibly TRBD1 (6 bases). The V gene lost 9 bases and the J gene lost 5 bases, with 22 bases spanning the gap. The CDR3 extends over 15 amino acids. The germline gives CDR1 SGHTA, CDR2 FQGTGA. The CDR3 sequence is CASSAIGGARTEAFF. The DNA for the CDR3 is TGTGCCAGTAGTGCCATCGGGGGGGCGCGGACTGAAGCTTTCTTT.

This sequence joins TRBV19 and TRBJ1-6, with a possible D match to TRBD1 (6 bases). The germline V and J ends were trimmed by 8 bases and 5 bases, with 10 bases remaining between them. This CDR3 region has 13 residues. Germline values: CDR1 LNHDA, CDR2 SQIVND (reference sequence). The CDR3 sequence: CASRHRDNSPLHF. In nucleotides, the CDR3 is TGTGCCAGTCGGCACAGGGATAATTCACCCCTCCACTTT.

In DNA form, the CDR3 reads TGCGCCAGCACTCCCGATTCATTCTATGGCTACACCTTC. It is translated as CASTPDSFYGYTF. The chain couples TRBV10-2 to TRBJ1-2, with D unclear. The CDR3 runs to 13 residues. V was cut by 7 bases and J by 4 bases, with 13 bases left in between. Per the germline V gene, CDR1 is WSHSY and CDR2 is SAAADI.

V is TRBV5-4 and J is TRBJ2-2; TRBD1 agrees at 7 bases. The CDR3 length is 16 residues. V was pared by 3 bases and J by 1 base, with 6 bases of the junction left unmatched. Germline V gene sequence: CDR1 SGHNT, CDR2 YYREEE (reference sequence). The CDR3 sequence: CASSSPGQQNTGELFF. As DNA, the CDR3 is TGTGCCAGCAGCTCGCCGGGACAGCAGAACACCGGGGAGCTGTTTTTT.

The chain joins TRBV12-5 to TRBJ1-4, with D uncertain. This CDR3 region has 16 residues. Germline assignment: CDR1 LGHNT and CDR2 FRNRAP. Trimming cost V 2 bases and J 0 bases, with 10 bases left between them. This CDR3 is CASGLTGSTTNEKLFF. CDR3 coding DNA: TGTGCTAGTGGTTTGACGGGTTCCACAACTAATGAAAAACTGTTTTTT.

The chain uses TRBV7-2 and TRBJ2-3, with D perhaps being TRBD1 or TRBD2 (6 bases each). Trimming removed 3 bases from V and 3 bases from J, with 13 bases in between. The CDR3 length is 15 residues. The germline gives CDR1 SGHTA, CDR2 FQGNSA. The CDR3 protein is CASSLGGMGTDTQYF. CDR3 coding DNA: TGTGCCAGCAGCTTGGGGGGCATGGGGACAGATACGCAGTATTTT. Filled out from reference TRBV7-2 and TRBJ2-3, the complete variable domain reads GAGVSQSPSNKVTEKGKDVELRCDPISGHTALYWYRQSLGQGLEFLIYFQGNSAPDKSGLPSDRFSAERTGGSVSTLTIQRTQQEDSAVYLCASSLGGMGTDTQYFGPGTRLTVL.

V usage is TRBV9 and J usage is TRBJ2-7, with D possibly matching TRBD2 (5 bases). The CDR3 spans 14 residues. Trimming left V 3 bases short and J 6 bases short, with 16 bases between. CDR1 SGDLS and CDR2 YYNGEE come from the germline V gene. This CDR3 is CASSASITRGEQYF. The CDR3, as DNA: TGTGCCAGCAGCGCAAGTATCACCCGGGGCGAGCAGTACTTC.

The chain recombines TRBV27 with TRBJ2-1; the D gene is possibly TRBD1 (6 bases). Trimming took 3 bases from V and 6 from J, leaving 12 bases between them. From germline, CDR1 is MNHEY and CDR2 SMNVEV (reference sequence). The CDR3 is 14 amino acids. The DNA for the CDR3 is TGTGCCAGCAGTTTCGAGACAGGACTCAATGAGCAGTTCTTC. It encodes CASSFETGLNEQFF.

The chain combines TRBV27 with TRBJ1-1; unclear D gene. Germline values: CDR1 MNHEY, CDR2 SMNVEV (reference sequence). The CDR3 runs 16 residues. Trimming left V 0 bases short and J 0 bases short, with 11 bases between. CDR3 protein: CASSLSVLHLNTEAFF. CDR3 in DNA: TGTGCCAGCAGTTTATCCGTATTACACTTGAACACTGAAGCTTTCTTT.

The J gene is TRBJ2-7, the V gene TRBV18, with TRBD1 identical over 9 bases. The trim removed 6 bases at V and 6 bases at J, leaving 9 bases unmatched. This CDR3 has 14 residues. Germline-derived CDR1 and CDR2 are KGHSH and LQKENI. The CDR3 loop reads CASSLTGGAAEQYF. The CDR3 DNA reads TGTGCCAGCTCGCTTACAGGGGGCGCGGCCGAGCAGTACTTC. Full variable domain (remainder filled in from reference TRBV18 and TRBJ2-7): NAGVMQNPRHLVRRRGQEARLRCSPMKGHSHVYWYRQLPEEGLKFMVYLQKENIIDESGMPKERFSAEFPKEGPSILRIQQVVRGDSAAYFCASSLTGGAAEQYFGPGTRLTVT.

This chain connects TRBV19 to TRBJ2-1, with D maybe TRBD2 (5 bases). Germline lookup yields CDR1 LNHDA and CDR2 SQIVND (reference sequence). This CDR3 is 11 amino acids long. Deletions cut 5 bases from V and 10 bases from J, with 9 bases between. The DNA for the CDR3 is TGTGCCAGTAGTTTCCCGGGAGAGCAGTTCTTC. Amino acids: CASSFPGEQFF.

The rearrangement uses TRBV18 and TRBJ2-5, with D unresolved. This CDR3 has 12 residues. Between the trimmed V and J ends, which lost 2 bases and 4 bases, there was a span of 5 bases. Germline CDR1 reads KGHSH; CDR2 reads LQKENI. Here the CDR3 reads CASSPGRETQYF. The CDR3 nucleotides are TGTGCCAGCTCACCAGGTCGAGAGACCCAGTACTTC.

This clone was detected a few times. The chain combines TRBV4-3 with TRBJ2-2, with TRBD2 identical over 10 bases. CDR3 size: 18 residues. The germline V gene has CDR1 LGHNA and CDR2 YSLEER. V lost 1 base, J lost 4 bases, and 9 bases stayed unmatched. The CDR3 region is CASSQGWGAGGTTGELFF. CDR3 nucleotide sequence: TGCGCCAGCAGCCAAGGTTGGGGAGCGGGAGGGACCACCGGGGAGCTGTTTTTT.

This chain uses TRBV5-4 with TRBJ1-1, with 9 positions matching TRBD1. V dropped 0 bases and J dropped 7; count of bases not matched to a gene: 1. The CDR3 loop spans 13 amino acids. Germline V gene sequence: CDR1 SGHNT, CDR2 YYREEE (reference sequence). The CDR3 loop is CASSLGGQGEAFF. The CDR3 nucleotides read TGTGCCAGCAGCTTGGGGGGACAGGGTGAAGCTTTCTTT.

This chain connects TRBV7-3 to TRBJ2-1, with 7 bases that match TRBD1. Losses at the gene ends were 3 bases for V and 5 bases for J; bases not matched to a gene: 7. The CDR3 sequence is 15 residues long. The V gene's germline CDR1 is SGHTA and CDR2 FQGTGA. The DNA of the CDR3 is TGTGCCAGCAGCTTTGACAGGGTGGGCGACAATGAGCAGTTCTTC. Protein product: CASSFDRVGDNEQFF.